Each of the 17 T cell receptor beta chains below was sequenced from the same sample in a study of cytomegalovirus exposure and HLA in healthy donors (dated by TCRdb to the late 2010s). Library preparation was by the immunoSEQ multiplex PCR assay. A mixture of 60 forward primers for TCR Vbeta segments and 13 reverse primers for TCR Jbeta segments was used in the multiplex PCR. Held by TCRdb, this immuneACCESS table contains in-frame sequences only and omits some clones. Under half of the omission traces to an unresolved V gene where checked; the cause of the rest is unknown. This sample comprises 100,000 to 150,000 clones, 77% of them detected only once. The top ten clones comprise roughly 13% of the sample. Sample: PBMCs. Receptors were obtained from a woman aged 40 to 50 in good health and CMV-seropositive.

The chain recombines TRBV18 with TRBJ2-2; no definite D call. Germline V gene data show CDR1 as KGHSH and CDR2 as LQKENI. V gave up 8 bases and J gave up 4 bases, with 11 bases separating them. The CDR3 loop spans 13 amino acids. The DNA for the CDR3 is TGTGCCAGCACCGAAACTGGCACCGGGGAGCTGTTTTTT. Protein: CASTETGTGELFF.

The DNA for the CDR3 is TGTGCCAGCAGCTTAGCGAGCCGCGAGCAGTTCTTC. This encodes CASSLASREQFF. The chain is built from TRBV7-2 and TRBJ2-1, with D hard to call. From germline, CDR1 is SGHTA and CDR2 FQGNSA. Trimming took off 0 bases at V and 10 bases at J, with 7 bases between the two ends. The CDR3 length is 12 residues.

The CDR3 spells CASELGGNYGYTF. In DNA, the CDR3 is TGTGCCAGCGAACTCGGGGGTAACTATGGCTACACCTTC. The rearrangement links TRBV6-1 to TRBJ1-2, with D possibly TRBD1 on 5 matching bases. The CDR3 runs to 13 residues. Between the trimmed V and J ends, which lost 8 bases and 1 base, there was a span of 11 bases. Germline-derived CDR1 and CDR2 are MNHNS and SASEGT.

The chain uses TRBV5-5 and TRBJ1-2; 8 bases align to TRBD1. The CDR3 spans 13 residues. V lost 4 bases and J lost 7; bases outside the gene matches: 6. Germline assignment: CDR1 SGHKS and CDR2 YYEKEE (reference sequence). In DNA, the CDR3 is TGTGCCAGCAGCACTACCGACAGGGGTGGCTACACCTTC. Amino acids: CASSTTDRGGYTF.

The chain is built from TRBV6-5 and TRBJ1-1; no clear D gene. CDR1 and CDR2 (germline): MNHEY, SVGAGI. V lost 6 bases and J 1 base, leaving 12 bases between the germline ends. The CDR3 is 14 amino acids. The CDR3 loop reads CASSFRLGNTEAFF. The CDR3 DNA follows: TGTGCCAGCAGCTTTCGACTGGGGAACACTGAAGCTTTCTTT.

This chain uses TRBV29-1 with TRBJ2-7; 9 nucleotides line up with TRBD2. V shed 6 bases, J shed 0 bases, and the junction held 3 bases outside the gene matches. Germline V gene sequence: CDR1 SQVTM, CDR2 ANQGSEA. CDR3 length: 13 residues. CDR3 in DNA: TGCAGCGTGATGGGACTAGCCTCCTACGAGCAGTACTTC. It encodes CSVMGLASYEQYF.

The genes are TRBV28 and TRBJ2-1; a possible D gene is TRBD2 (5 bases). Trimming took off 6 bases at V and 13 bases at J, with 13 bases between the two ends. Germline V gives CDR1 MDHEN, CDR2 SYDVKM. The CDR3 has 11 residues. The CDR3, as DNA: TGTGCCAGCAGCCTGAGGGCTGTTCAGTTCTTC. The encoded protein is CASSLRAVQFF.

The CDR3 sequence is CASSIFPGETQYF. The CDR3 nucleotides are TGTGCCAGTAGTATCTTCCCCGGGGAGACCCAGTACTTC. The chain has TRBV19 and TRBJ2-5; D not certain. V was cut by 3 bases and J by 5 bases, with 10 bases left in between. CDR3 length: 13 residues. CDR1 is LNHDA and CDR2 is SQIVND in the germline V gene (reference sequence).

The V call is TRBV6-6, the J call TRBJ2-5, with D maybe TRBD2 (5 bases). CDR3 size: 15 residues. Trimming shortened V by 0 bases and J by 5 bases, and 13 bases separated the two germline ends. Germline V gives CDR1 MNHNY, CDR2 SVGAGI (reference sequence). CDR3 in amino acids: CASSYSTGSRETQYF. As DNA, the CDR3 is TGTGCCAGCAGTTACTCGACGGGATCTCGGGAGACCCAGTACTTC.

The chain combines TRBV7-9 with TRBJ1-3; D gene unclear. Trimming cost V 2 bases and J 1 base, with 6 bases left between them. Germline assignment: CDR1 SEHNR and CDR2 FQNEAQ (reference sequence). The CDR3 sequence is 14 residues long. The CDR3 DNA sequence: TGTGCCAGCAGCTTATTCCAGTCTGGAAACACCATATATTTT. This sequence encodes CASSLFQSGNTIYF.

The J gene is TRBJ2-7, the V gene TRBV13; D unclear. The V gene lost 1 base and the J gene lost 6 bases, with 7 bases spanning the gap. Germline V gene data show CDR1 as PRHDT and CDR2 as FYEKMQ (reference sequence). The CDR3 is made up of 12 amino acids. The CDR3 nucleotides are TGTGCCAGCAGCTTAGCTGGGCCCGAGCAGTACTTC. This gives the protein CASSLAGPEQYF.

This chain uses TRBV5-1 with TRBJ2-2; D call uncertain. The CDR3 has 13 residues. Germline V gene data show CDR1 as SGHRS and CDR2 as YFSETQ. V was trimmed by 2 bases and J by 4 bases, leaving 6 bases between them. The CDR3 loop is CASSFSGTGELFF. The CDR3 DNA reads TGCGCCAGCAGCTTTTCGGGCACCGGGGAGCTGTTTTTT.

The V call is TRBV9, the J call TRBJ2-1; maybe TRBD1 (6 bases). Per germline, CDR1 SGDLS and CDR2 YYNGEE. V was trimmed by 2 bases and J by 4 bases, leaving 13 bases between them. The CDR3 has 15 amino acids. CDR3 protein: CASSVYGTTYNEQFF. Here the CDR3 DNA reads TGTGCCAGCAGCGTTTACGGGACAACTTACAATGAGCAGTTCTTC.

J is TRBJ2-2 and V is TRBV5-4, with 8 bases that match TRBD1. This CDR3 has 16 amino acids. V lost 4 bases, J lost 1 base, and 6 bases stayed unmatched. Germline V gene sequence: CDR1 SGHNT, CDR2 YYREEE (reference sequence). The CDR3 sequence: CASSPWTGRNTGELFF. In nucleotides, the CDR3 is TGTGCCAGCAGCCCCTGGACAGGGAGGAACACCGGGGAGCTGTTTTTT.

This chain uses TRBV5-4 with TRBJ2-3; TRBD1 matches 7 bases. The length of the CDR3 is 14 residues. V shed 0 bases, J shed 3 bases, and the junction held 1 base outside the gene matches. Germline V lookup: CDR1 SGHNT, CDR2 YYREEE (reference sequence). The CDR3 DNA reads as TGTGCCAGCAGCTTGGGCAGGGGGACAGATACGCAGTATTTT. Translating gives CASSLGRGTDTQYF.

The chain couples TRBV28 to TRBJ2-7, with a weak D call TRBD2 (6 bases). The germline gives CDR1 MDHEN, CDR2 SYDVKM. V was trimmed by 6 bases and J by 5 bases, leaving 20 bases between them. The CDR3 covers 15 residues. The CDR3 nucleotides are TGTGCCAGCAGCCGACTAGGTGGGAGTATCCACGAGCAGTACTTC. Protein sequence: CASSRLGGSIHEQYF.

The V call is TRBV9, the J call TRBJ1-1, with D possibly TRBD1 on 5 matching bases. V dropped 0 bases and J dropped 0 bases, with 6 bases sitting between them. This CDR3 region has 14 residues. CDR1 and CDR2 (germline): SGDLS, YYNGEE. The CDR3 DNA is TGTGCCAGCAGCGTAGAGGGGATGAACACTGAAGCTTTCTTT. This sequence encodes CASSVEGMNTEAFF.